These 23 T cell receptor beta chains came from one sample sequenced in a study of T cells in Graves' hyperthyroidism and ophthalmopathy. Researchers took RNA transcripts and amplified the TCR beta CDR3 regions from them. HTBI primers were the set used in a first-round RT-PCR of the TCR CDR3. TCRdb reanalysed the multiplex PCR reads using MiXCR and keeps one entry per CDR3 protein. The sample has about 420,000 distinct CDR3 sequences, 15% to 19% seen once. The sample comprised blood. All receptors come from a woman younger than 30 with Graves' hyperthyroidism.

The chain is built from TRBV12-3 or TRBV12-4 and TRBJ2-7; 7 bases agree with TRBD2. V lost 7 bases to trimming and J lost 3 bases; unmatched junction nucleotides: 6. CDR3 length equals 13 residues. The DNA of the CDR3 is TGTGCCAGCACCCGGGGGGATGACTACGAGCAGTACTTC. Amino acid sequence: CASTRGDDYEQYF.

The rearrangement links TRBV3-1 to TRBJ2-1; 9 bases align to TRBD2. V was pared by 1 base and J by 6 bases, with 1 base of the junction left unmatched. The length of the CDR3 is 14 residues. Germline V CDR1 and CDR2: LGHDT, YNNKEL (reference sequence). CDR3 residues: CASSQAGLANEQFF. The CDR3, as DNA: TGTGCCAGCAGCCAAGCGGGACTAGCCAATGAGCAGTTCTTC.

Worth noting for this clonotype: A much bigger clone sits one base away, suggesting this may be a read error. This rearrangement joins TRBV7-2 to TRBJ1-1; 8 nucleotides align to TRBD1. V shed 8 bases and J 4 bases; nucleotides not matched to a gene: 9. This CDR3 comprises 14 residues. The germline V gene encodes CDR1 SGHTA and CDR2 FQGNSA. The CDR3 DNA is TGTGCCAGCGGCTGGACAACAGGGGGCACTGAAGCTTTCTTT. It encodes CASGWTTGGTEAFF.

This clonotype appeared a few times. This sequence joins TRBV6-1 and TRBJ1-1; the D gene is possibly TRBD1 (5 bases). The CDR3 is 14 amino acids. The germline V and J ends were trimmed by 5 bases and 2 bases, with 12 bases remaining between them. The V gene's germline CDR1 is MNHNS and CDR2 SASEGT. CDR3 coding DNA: TGTGCCAGCAGTCGGGACCCGGCAAACACTGAAGCTTTCTTT. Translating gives CASSRDPANTEAFF.

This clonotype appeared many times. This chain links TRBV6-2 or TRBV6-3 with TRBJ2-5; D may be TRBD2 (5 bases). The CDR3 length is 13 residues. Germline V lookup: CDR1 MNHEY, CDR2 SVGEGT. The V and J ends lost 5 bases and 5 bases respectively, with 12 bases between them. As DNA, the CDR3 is TGTGCCAGCAGTCCAAGGAGGTGGGAGACCCAGTACTTC. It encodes CASSPRRWETQYF.

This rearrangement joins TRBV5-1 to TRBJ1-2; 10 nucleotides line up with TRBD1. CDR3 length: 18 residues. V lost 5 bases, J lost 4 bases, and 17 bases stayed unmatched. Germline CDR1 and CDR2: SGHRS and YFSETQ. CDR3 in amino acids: CASRNRGQGNLFSYGYTF. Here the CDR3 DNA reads TGCGCCAGCAGGAACAGGGGACAGGGGAATCTTTTCTCCTATGGCTACACCTTC.

The CDR3 protein is CASSPDVSYGYTF. The CDR3 DNA sequence: TGTGCCAGCAGTCCCGACGTAAGCTATGGCTACACCTTC. The V call is TRBV2, the J call TRBJ1-2, with unresolved D. The CDR3 spans 13 residues. The V and J ends lost 5 bases and 4 bases respectively, with 11 bases between them. The germline CDR1 and CDR2 sequences are SNHLY and FYNNEI.

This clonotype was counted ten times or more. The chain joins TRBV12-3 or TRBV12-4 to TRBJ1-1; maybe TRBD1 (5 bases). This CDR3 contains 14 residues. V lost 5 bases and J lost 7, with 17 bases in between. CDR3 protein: CASSLQWGGHEAFF. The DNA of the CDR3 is TGTGCCAGCAGTCTCCAGTGGGGCGGCCATGAAGCTTTCTTT.

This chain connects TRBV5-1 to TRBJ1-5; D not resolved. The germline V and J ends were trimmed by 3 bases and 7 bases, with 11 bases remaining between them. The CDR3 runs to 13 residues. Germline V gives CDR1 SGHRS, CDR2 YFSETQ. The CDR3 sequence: CASSSQSGQPQHF. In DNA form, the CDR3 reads TGCGCCAGCAGCTCACAGAGTGGACAGCCCCAGCATTTT.

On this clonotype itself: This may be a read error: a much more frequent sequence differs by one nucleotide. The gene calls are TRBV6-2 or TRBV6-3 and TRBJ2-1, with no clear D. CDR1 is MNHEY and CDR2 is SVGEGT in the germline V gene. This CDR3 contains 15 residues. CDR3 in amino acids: CASGYEEFSYNEQFF. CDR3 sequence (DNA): TGTGCCAGCGGTTACGAGGAGTTCTCCTACAATGAGCAGTTCTTC.

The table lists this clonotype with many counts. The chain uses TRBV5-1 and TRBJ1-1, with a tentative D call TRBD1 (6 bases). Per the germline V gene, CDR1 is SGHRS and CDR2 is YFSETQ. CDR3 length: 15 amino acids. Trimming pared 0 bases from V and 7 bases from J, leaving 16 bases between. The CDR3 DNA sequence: TGCGCCAGCAGCTTGGATCTGGGGTACAGGGATGAAGCTTTCTTT. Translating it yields CASSLDLGYRDEAFF.

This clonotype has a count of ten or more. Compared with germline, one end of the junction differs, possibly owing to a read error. As DNA, the CDR3 is TGTGCCAGCAGAGAAGGGACAGCCGGCAATCAGCCCCAGCATTTT. This gives the protein CASREGTAGNQPQHF. This rearrangement joins TRBV2 to TRBJ1-5; 7 bases are a match to TRBD1. Looked up from germline, CDR1 is SNHLY and CDR2 is FYNNEI. The CDR3 has 15 amino acids.

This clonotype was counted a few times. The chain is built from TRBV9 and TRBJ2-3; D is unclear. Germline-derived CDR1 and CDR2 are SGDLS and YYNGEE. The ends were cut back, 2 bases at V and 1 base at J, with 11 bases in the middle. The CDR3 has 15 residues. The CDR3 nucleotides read TGTGCCAGCAGCGTCTACGTTTCTGGCACAGATACGCAGTATTTT. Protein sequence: CASSVYVSGTDTQYF.

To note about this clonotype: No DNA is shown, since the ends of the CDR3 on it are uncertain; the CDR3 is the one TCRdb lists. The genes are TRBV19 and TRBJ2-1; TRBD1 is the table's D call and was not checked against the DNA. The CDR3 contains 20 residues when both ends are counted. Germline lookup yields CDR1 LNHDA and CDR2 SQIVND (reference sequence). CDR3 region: CASSSQTSSSGPLSYNEQFF.

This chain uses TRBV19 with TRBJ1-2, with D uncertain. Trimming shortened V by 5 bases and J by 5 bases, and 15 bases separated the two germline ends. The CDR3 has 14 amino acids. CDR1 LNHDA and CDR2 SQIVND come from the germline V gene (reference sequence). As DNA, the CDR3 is TGTGCCAGTAGTTTCCTCGGAATTCGATATGGCTACACCTTC. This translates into CASSFLGIRYGYTF.

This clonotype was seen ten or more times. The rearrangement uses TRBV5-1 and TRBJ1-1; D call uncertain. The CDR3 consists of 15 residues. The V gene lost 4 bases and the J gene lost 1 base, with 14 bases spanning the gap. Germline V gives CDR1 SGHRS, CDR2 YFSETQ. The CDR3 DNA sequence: TGCGCCAGCAGCCCCCGGAAGCCCGCGAACACTGAAGCTTTCTTT. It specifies CASSPRKPANTEAFF.

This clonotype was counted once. The CDR3 sequence: CASSSGVAGSYEQYF. In DNA form, the CDR3 reads TGCGCCAGCAGCTCCGGGGTAGCGGGCTCCTACGAGCAGTACTTC. V usage is TRBV5-1 and J usage is TRBJ2-7; the match to TRBD2 covers 7 bases. Trimming cost V 3 bases and J 0 bases; bases outside gene matches: 6. Germline CDR1 reads SGHRS; CDR2 reads YFSETQ. The CDR3 is made up of 15 amino acids.

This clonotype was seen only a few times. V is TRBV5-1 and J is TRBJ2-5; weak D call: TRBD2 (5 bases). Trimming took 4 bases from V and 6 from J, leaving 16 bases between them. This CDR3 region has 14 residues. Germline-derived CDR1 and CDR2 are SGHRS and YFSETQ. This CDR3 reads CASSPGVIRQTQYF. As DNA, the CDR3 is TGCGCCAGCAGCCCCGGGGTCATCAGGCAGACCCAGTACTTC. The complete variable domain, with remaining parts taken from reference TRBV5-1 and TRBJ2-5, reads KAGVTQTPRYLIKTRGQQVTLSCSPISGHRSVSWYQQTPGQGLQFLFEYFSETQRNKGNFPGRFSGRQFSNSRSEMNVSTLELGDSALYLCASSPGVIRQTQYFGPGTRLLVL.

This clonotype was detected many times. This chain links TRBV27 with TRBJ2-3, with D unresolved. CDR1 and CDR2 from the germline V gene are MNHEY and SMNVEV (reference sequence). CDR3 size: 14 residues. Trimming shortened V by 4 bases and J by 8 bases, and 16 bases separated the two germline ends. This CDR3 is CASSSKADWGTQYF. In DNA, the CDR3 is TGTGCCAGCAGTTCCAAAGCCGACTGGGGTACGCAGTATTTT.

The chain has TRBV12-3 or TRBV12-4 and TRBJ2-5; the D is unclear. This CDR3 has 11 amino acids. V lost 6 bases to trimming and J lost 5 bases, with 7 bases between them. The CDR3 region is CASRQGETQYF. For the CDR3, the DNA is TGTGCCAGCAGGCAAGGGGAGACCCAGTACTTC.

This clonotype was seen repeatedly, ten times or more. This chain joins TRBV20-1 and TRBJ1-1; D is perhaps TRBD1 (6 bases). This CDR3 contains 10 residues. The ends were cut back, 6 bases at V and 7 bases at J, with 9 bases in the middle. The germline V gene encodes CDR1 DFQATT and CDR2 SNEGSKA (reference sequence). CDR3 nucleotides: TGCAGTGCGGGGGGGCTTGAAGCTTTCTTT. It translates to CSAGGLEAFF.

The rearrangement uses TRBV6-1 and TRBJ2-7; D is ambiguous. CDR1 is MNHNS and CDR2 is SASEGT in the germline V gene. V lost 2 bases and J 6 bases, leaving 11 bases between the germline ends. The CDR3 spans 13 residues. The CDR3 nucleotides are TGTGCCAGCAGTGAAATTGTGAGGAGCGAGCAGTACTTC. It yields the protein CASSEIVRSEQYF.

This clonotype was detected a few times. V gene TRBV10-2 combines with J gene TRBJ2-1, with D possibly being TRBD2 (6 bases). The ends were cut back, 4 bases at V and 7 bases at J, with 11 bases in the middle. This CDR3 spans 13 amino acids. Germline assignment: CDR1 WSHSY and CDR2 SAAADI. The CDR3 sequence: CASSGAGRNEQFF. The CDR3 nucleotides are TGCGCCAGCAGTGGGGCGGGAAGAAATGAGCAGTTCTTC.